Presented here are 24 T cell receptor beta chains from one specimen sequenced in a study of CXCR3-negative and CXCR3-positive naive CD8 T cells. Study-level points and caveats: Against CXCR3-negative naive cells, CXCR3-positive naive cells showed more hydrophobic TRB CDR3s.

Libraries of TRB cDNA were made by 5' RACE and carried UMIs. TCRdb reworked the 5' RACE reads into one entry per CDR3 protein, no DNA. This sample's table reports about 150,000 distinct CDR3 sequences. For these receptors, no antigen is known. The material sequenced was naive CXCR3+ CD8+ T cells from blood. Noted subset: CD45RO-CCR7+CD27+CD95- naive CD8+ T cells expressing CXCR3 (TNR3+). The receptors here all came from a human donor in good health. Some clones in this sample may be carry-over from other donors' samples.

The chain carries TRBV7-9 and TRBJ1-2. CDR1 and CDR2 (germline): SEHNR, FQNEAQ (reference sequence). The CDR3 is made up of 12 amino acids. The CDR3 sequence is CASSPEIYGYTF.

The chain recombines TRBV2 with TRBJ2-1. Looked up from germline, CDR1 is SNHLY and CDR2 is FYNNEI. The CDR3 spans 13 residues. The CDR3 sequence: CASNQNSYNEQFF.

V gene TRBV29-1 combines with J gene TRBJ2-5; no DNA is available, so the TRBD1 call from TCRdb remains unchecked. Germline V gene lookup returns CDR1 SQVTM and CDR2 ANQGSEA. The CDR3 loop spans 13 amino acids. The CDR3 reads CSVYRGIQETQYF.

V usage is TRBV7-2 and J usage is TRBJ2-7; TCRdb outputs TRBD2, but without DNA this stays unchecked. Germline CDR1 reads SGHTA; CDR2 reads FQGNSA. This CDR3 region has 15 residues. The CDR3 here is CASSGSGGLSYEQYF.

V gene TRBV7-2 combines with J gene TRBJ2-7; TCRdb outputs TRBD1, but without DNA this stays unchecked. Germline CDR1 SGHTA, CDR2 FQGNSA. CDR3 size: 14 residues. CDR3 sequence: CASSKWREAGEQYF. Full variable domain (remainder filled in from reference TRBV7-2 and TRBJ2-7): GAGVSQSPSNKVTEKGKDVELRCDPISGHTALYWYRQSLGQGLEFLIYFQGNSAPDKSGLPSDRFSAERTGGSVSTLTIQRTQQEDSAVYLCASSKWREAGEQYFGPGTRLTVT.

The CDR3 region is CSARDEGLAVYEQYF. The rearrangement uses TRBV20-1 and TRBJ2-7; the TCRdb call, TRBD2, lacks DNA for checking. Germline lookup yields CDR1 DFQATT and CDR2 SNEGSKA (reference sequence). This CDR3 is built from 15 residues.

V and J are TRBV7-2 and TRBJ2-5; there is no DNA to check the TCRdb D call of TRBD2. CDR1 and CDR2 (germline): SGHTA, FQGNSA. CDR3 size: 13 residues. The CDR3 loop reads CAGSLSSLETQYF.

The rearrangement uses TRBV28 and TRBJ1-2; TCRdb outputs TRBD1, but without DNA this stays unchecked. Germline V lookup: CDR1 MDHEN, CDR2 SYDVKM. The CDR3 is 12 residues long. CDR3 region: CASIGGNYGYTF.

The chain employs TRBV7-9 and TRBJ1-6; the D gene TCRdb calls, TRBD1, cannot be checked with no DNA. The CDR3 consists of 21 residues. Germline V CDR1 and CDR2: SEHNR, FQNEAQ (reference sequence). The CDR3 protein is CASSGLNRDPLSSSYNSPLHF.

This sequence joins TRBV7-2 and TRBJ2-1. The CDR3 sequence is 12 residues long. The germline V gene encodes CDR1 SGHTA and CDR2 FQGNSA. The CDR3 loop reads CASSLFTNEQFF.

The J gene is TRBJ2-5, the V gene TRBV5-6; the TCRdb D gene call, TRBD1, has no DNA to confirm it. The CDR3 has 14 residues. Germline V gene lookup returns CDR1 SGHDT and CDR2 YYEEEE. CDR3 residues: CASSMETGTATQYF.

The gene calls are TRBV28 and TRBJ2-7; as DNA is missing, the TRBD1 call by TCRdb cannot be tested. The V gene's germline CDR1 is MDHEN and CDR2 SYDVKM. This CDR3 contains 15 residues. Here the CDR3 reads CASSLPGTGAYEQYF.

The V gene is TRBV4-2, the J gene TRBJ2-7. The germline gives CDR1 LGHNA, CDR2 YNFKEQ. CDR3 length equals 13 residues. The CDR3 spells CASSLSGGYEQYF.

The gene calls are TRBV19 and TRBJ1-1; TCRdb gives TRBD1 as the D gene, but with no DNA this cannot be confirmed. The CDR3 contains 13 residues. Germline V gene lookup returns CDR1 LNHDA and CDR2 SQIVND (reference sequence). The CDR3 reads CAARTGGISEAFF.

V usage is TRBV7-3 and J usage is TRBJ1-2; TCRdb picks TRBD1, but there is no DNA to check that call. CDR3 length: 14 amino acids. The germline gives CDR1 SGHTA, CDR2 FQGTGA. The CDR3 sequence is CASSSPDRGGGYTF. Based on the CDR3 plus reference TRBV7-3 and TRBJ1-2, the full variable domain is GAGVSQTPSNKVTEKGKYVELRCDPISGHTALYWYRQSLGQGPEFLIYFQGTGAADDSGLPNDRFFAVRPEGSVSTLKIQRTERGDSAVYLCASSSPDRGGGYTFGSGTRLTVV.

The CDR3 spells CAWLTGYTYNEQFF. The gene calls are TRBV30 and TRBJ2-1; TCRdb's D call, TRBD1, is unchecked because there is no DNA. Per germline, CDR1 GTSNPN and CDR2 SVGIG (reference sequence). The CDR3 covers 14 residues.

This chain joins TRBV7-8 and TRBJ2-1; TCRdb reports TRBD2, a call that lacks DNA to check it against. The CDR3 spans 15 residues. Germline values: CDR1 SGHVS, CDR2 FQNEAQ. The CDR3 sequence is CASSLEGIESHEQFF.

The chain recombines TRBV6-5 with TRBJ2-1; TCRdb reports TRBD1, a call that lacks DNA to check it against. The germline gives CDR1 MNHEY, CDR2 SVGAGI. The CDR3 extends over 13 amino acids. This chain's CDR3 is CASSFDRADEQFF.

The chain carries TRBV7-9 and TRBJ1-1; no DNA is available, so the TRBD1 call from TCRdb remains unchecked. The CDR3 has 12 residues. The germline CDR1 and CDR2 sequences are SEHNR and FQNEAQ (reference sequence). CDR3 loop: CAIRGERAEAFF.

The chain employs TRBV5-6 and TRBJ1-1; no DNA is available, so the TRBD1 call from TCRdb remains unchecked. From germline, CDR1 is SGHDT and CDR2 YYEEEE. The CDR3 spans 17 residues. The CDR3 loop reads CASSYQTGHVMNTEAFF.

This sequence joins TRBV5-1 and TRBJ2-1; the D call of TRBD1 rests on TCRdb alone, since no DNA is present to check it. CDR1 and CDR2 from the germline V gene are SGHRS and YFSETQ. The CDR3 spans 16 residues. This CDR3 is CASSLATAGGYNEQFF.

The chain employs TRBV3-1 and TRBJ2-7. Germline V lookup: CDR1 LGHDT, CDR2 YNNKEL (reference sequence). This CDR3 is built from 14 residues. The CDR3 region is CASSQERIPYEQYF.

J is TRBJ1-4 and V is TRBV29-1; the D gene TCRdb calls, TRBD1, cannot be checked with no DNA. Germline CDR1 reads SQVTM; CDR2 reads ANQGSEA. This CDR3 is 14 amino acids long. The CDR3 sequence: CSVEGWGVDEKLFF. Full variable domain (outside the CDR3, taken from reference TRBV29-1 and TRBJ1-4): SAVISQKPSRDICQRGTSLTIQCQVDSQVTMMFWYRQQPGQSLTLIATANQGSEATYESGFVIDKFPISRPNLTFSTLTVSNMSPEDSSIYLCSVEGWGVDEKLFFGSGTQLSVL.

The CDR3 sequence is CASSFGWRDTQYF. The chain uses TRBV28 and TRBJ2-3. Germline values: CDR1 MDHEN, CDR2 SYDVKM. This CDR3 region has 13 residues.